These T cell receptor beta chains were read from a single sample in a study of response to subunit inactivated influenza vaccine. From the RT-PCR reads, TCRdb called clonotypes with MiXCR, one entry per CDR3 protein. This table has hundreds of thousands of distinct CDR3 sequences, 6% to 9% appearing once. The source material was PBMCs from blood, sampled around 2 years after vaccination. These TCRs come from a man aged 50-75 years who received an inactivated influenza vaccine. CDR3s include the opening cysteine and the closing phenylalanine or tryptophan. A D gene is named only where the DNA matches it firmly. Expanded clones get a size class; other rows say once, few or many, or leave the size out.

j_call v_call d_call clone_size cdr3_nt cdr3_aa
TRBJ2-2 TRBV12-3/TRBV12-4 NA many TGTGCCAGCAGTTCTTATATCGGGGAGCTGTTTTTT CASSSYIGELFF
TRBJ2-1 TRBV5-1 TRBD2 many TGCGCCAGCGGACTAGCGTCCAGCTCCTACAATGAGCAGTTCTTC CASGLASSSYNEQFF
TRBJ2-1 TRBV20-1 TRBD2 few TGCAGTGCCACCGAGGGAGGCGGGAGGGCCTACAATGAGCAGTTCTTC CSATEGGGRAYNEQFF
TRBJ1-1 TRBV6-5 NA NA TGTGCCAGCAGTTACTCGAAGTGGGGCACTGAAGCTTTCTTT CASSYSKWGTEAFF
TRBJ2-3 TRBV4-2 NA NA TGTGCCAGCAGCCAATCCCAGGGGGAGGCAGATACGCAGTATTTT CASSQSQGEADTQYF
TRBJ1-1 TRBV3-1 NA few TGTGCCAGCAGCGCAGGGAGCAAACAAGCTTTCTTT CASSAGSKQAFF
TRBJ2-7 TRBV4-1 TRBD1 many TGCGCCAGCAGCCAAGATCGGACAGGGGGCTGGTACGAGCAGTACTTC CASSQDRTGGWYEQYF
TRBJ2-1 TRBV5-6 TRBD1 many TGTGCCAGCAGCCGGGACAGGGGGCAAACCTACAATGAGCAGTTCTTC CASSRDRGQTYNEQFF
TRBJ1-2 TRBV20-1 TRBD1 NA TGCAGTGCTCCATATCGGACAGGATTTGGCTACACCTTC CSAPYRTGFGYTF
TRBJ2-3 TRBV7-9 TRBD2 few TGTGCCAGCAGCAGGACTAGCAGCAGCACAGATACGCAGTATTTT CASSRTSSSTDTQYF
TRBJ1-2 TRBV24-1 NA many TGTGCCACCAGTGATTTTGAGCATAACTATGGCTACACCTTC CATSDFEHNYGYTF
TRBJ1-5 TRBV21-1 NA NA TGTGCCGACCCCGCCAAGGTACGCCAATTT CADPAKVRQF
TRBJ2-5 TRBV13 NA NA TGTGCCAGCAGCATACGACAGAATATTCAAGAGACCCAGTACTTC CASSIRQNIQETQYF
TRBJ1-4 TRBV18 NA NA TGTGCCAGCTCAAAGGGGGCAACTAATGAAAAACTGTTTTTT CASSKGATNEKLFF
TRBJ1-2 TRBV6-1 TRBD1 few TGTGCCAGCATCAACAGGGACAGGGCCAATGGCTACACCTTC CASINRDRANGYTF
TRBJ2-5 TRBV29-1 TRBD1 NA TGCAGCGTCGACAGGGGCGAAGAGACCCAGTACTTC CSVDRGEETQYF
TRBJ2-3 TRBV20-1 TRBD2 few TGCAGTGCTAGCGGGAGGGCCAAAGATACGCAGTATTTT CSASGRAKDTQYF
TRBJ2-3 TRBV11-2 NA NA TGTGCCAGCAGCTTAGGAGTTGGCGGCGCTACGCAGTATTTT CASSLGVGGATQYF
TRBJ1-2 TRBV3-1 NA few TGTGCCAGCAGCCAACGGCAGGGGCATGGCTACACCTTC CASSQRQGHGYTF
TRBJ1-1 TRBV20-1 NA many TGCAGTGCGCAGGTAGTTGAAGCTTTCTTT CSAQVVEAFF
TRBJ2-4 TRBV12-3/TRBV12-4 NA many TGTGCCAGCAGTTTAGGGCTCCAGGGGACCAAAAACATTCAGTACTTC CASSLGLQGTKNIQYF
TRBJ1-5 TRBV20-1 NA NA TGCAGTGCCCAACAGGGAAATCAGCCCCAGCATTTT CSAQQGNQPQHF
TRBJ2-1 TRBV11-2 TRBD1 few TGTGCCAGCAGCTTATATAGGACAGGGGGCGAAGATGAGCAGTTCTTC CASSLYRTGGEDEQFF
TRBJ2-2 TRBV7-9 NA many TGTGCCAGCAGCTTAGCAGGACTCGGCACCGGGGAGCTGTTTTTT CASSLAGLGTGELFF
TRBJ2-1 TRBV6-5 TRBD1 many TGTGCCAGCAGTTTATACGGGACAGGAGCCCAGGAGCAGTTCTTC CASSLYGTGAQEQFF
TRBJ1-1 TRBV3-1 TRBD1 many TGTGCCAGCAGCCAGAACCCTTGGGACAGTCACACTGAAGCTTTCTTT CASSQNPWDSHTEAFF
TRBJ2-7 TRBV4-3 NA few TGCGCCAGCAGCCAAGATAGCTACTACCCTTCCTACGAGCAGTACTTC CASSQDSYYPSYEQYF
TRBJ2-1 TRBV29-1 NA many TGCAGCGGGGTGGGTGGTTTCAATGAGCAGTTCTTC CSGVGGFNEQFF
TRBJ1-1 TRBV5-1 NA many TGCGCCAGCAGCTGGCAGGGAGAGGTGAACACTGAAGCTTTCTTT CASSWQGEVNTEAFF
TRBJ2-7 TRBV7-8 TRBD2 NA TGTGCCAGCAGCTTAGCTAGCGGGTCAGCCTACGAGCAGTACTTC CASSLASGSAYEQYF
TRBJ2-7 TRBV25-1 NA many TGTGCCAGCAGTGAGACGACAGGAAGGTCCGACGAGCAGTACTTC CASSETTGRSDEQYF
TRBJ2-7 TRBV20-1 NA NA TGCAGTGCTAGAGGCATCGGGAGAAACTCCTACGAGCAGTACTTC CSARGIGRNSYEQYF
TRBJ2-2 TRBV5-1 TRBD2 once TGCGCCAGCTGCTTGCGGATTTCGACTAGCGGGAGTCCCGGGGAGCTGTTTTTT CASCLRISTSGSPGELFF
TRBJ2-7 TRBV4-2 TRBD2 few TGTGCCAGCAGCCAAGTAGGCCGGGGGGTCTCCTACGAGCAGTACTTC CASSQVGRGVSYEQYF
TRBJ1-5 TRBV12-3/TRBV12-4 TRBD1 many TGTGCCAGCAGTGTGACAGGGGACCAGCCCCAGCATTTT CASSVTGDQPQHF
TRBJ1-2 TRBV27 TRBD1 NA TGTGCCAGCAGTTGGGACAGGGGATTCAATGGCTACACCTTC CASSWDRGFNGYTF
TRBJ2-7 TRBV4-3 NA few TGCGCCAGCAGCCAAGAAGTTGCGACTAGGGGGGAGCAGTACTTC CASSQEVATRGEQYF
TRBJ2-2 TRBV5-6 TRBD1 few TGTGCCAGCAGCTTGACGGGACAGACCACCGGGGAGCTGTTTTTT CASSLTGQTTGELFF
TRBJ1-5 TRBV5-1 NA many TGCGCCAGCAGCTTGGCCTTTGGGAATCAGCCCCAGCATTTT CASSLAFGNQPQHF
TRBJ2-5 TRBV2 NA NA TGTGCCAGCAATCAACAGGGATTGAGAGAGACCCAGTACTTC CASNQQGLRETQYF
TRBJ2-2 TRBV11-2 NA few TGTGCCAGCAGCTTAGTTGCGTTCGGGGAGCTGTTTTTT CASSLVAFGELFF
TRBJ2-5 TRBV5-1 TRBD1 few TGCGCCAGCAGCTGGGGGACAGGACAAGAGACCCAGTACTTC CASSWGTGQETQYF
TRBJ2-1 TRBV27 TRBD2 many TGTGCCAGCAGTTTCGGGGGACTAGCAGTGAATGAGCAGTTCTTC CASSFGGLAVNEQFF
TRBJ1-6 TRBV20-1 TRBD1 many TGCAGTGCCGAACGGGACAGCAATTCACCCCTCCACTTT CSAERDSNSPLHF
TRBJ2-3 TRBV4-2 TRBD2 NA TGTGCCAGCAGCCCCACCGCTAGCGGGGGTACACTTCCAGATACGCAGTATTTT CASSPTASGGTLPDTQYF
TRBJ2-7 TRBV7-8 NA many TGTGCCAGCAGCTTGGCCGGGACGGGTGAGCAGTACTTC CASSLAGTGEQYF
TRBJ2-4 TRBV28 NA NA TGTGCCAGCAGTATACTCGGCCGGGATATGGACAAAAAGATTCAGTACTTC CASSILGRDMDKKIQYF
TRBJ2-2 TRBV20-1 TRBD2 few TGCAGTGCTAGACTAGCGGGCAGCACCGGGGAGCTGTTTTTT CSARLAGSTGELFF